One sample yielded the 25 T cell receptor beta chains listed below, sequenced in a study of shared clonotypes between healthy human individuals. Assay: immunoSEQ multiplex PCR; the TCRdb copy retains only in-frame clones and omits some. The table includes more than 150,000 clones, approximately 62% detected once. Sample: memory CD4+ T cells sorted from blood. The subset: CD45RA-negative fraction. Source of these receptors: a man aged 30 to 45 in good health.

This clone has just a few counts. The rearrangement uses TRBV4-1 and TRBJ1-5; perhaps TRBD1 as D (6 bases). Trimming took off 4 bases at V and 3 bases at J, with 16 bases between the two ends. Germline loops: CDR1 MGHRA, CDR2 YSYEKL. The CDR3 is 16 residues long. CDR3 loop: CASSRGGDTINQPQHF. The CDR3 region has the DNA TGCGCCAGCAGCCGAGGAGGGGACACAATCAATCAGCCCCAGCATTTT.

Concerning this clone: The same CDR3 arises from other DNA sequences in this sample as well. The V and J genes are TRBV9 and TRBJ2-1; 10 bases align to TRBD2. CDR3 size: 15 residues. Germline V gene sequence: CDR1 SGDLS, CDR2 YYNGEE. Trimming took 3 bases from V and 3 from J; bases not matched to a gene: 3. CDR3 in amino acids: CASSASSGSYNEQFF. CDR3 DNA: TGTGCCAGCAGCGCGTCTAGCGGGAGCTACAATGAGCAGTTCTTC.

This sequence joins TRBV27 and TRBJ2-3; D remains ambiguous. V lost 6 bases and J lost 0, with 13 bases in between. The CDR3 contains 15 residues. Germline V gene sequence: CDR1 MNHEY, CDR2 SMNVEV (reference sequence). The CDR3 sequence: CASSSDRPSTDTQYF. For the CDR3, the DNA is TGTGCCAGCAGCTCAGATCGGCCCAGCACAGATACGCAGTATTTT.

The chain recombines TRBV5-1 with TRBJ2-7, with 7 bases that match TRBD1. The ends lost 6 bases at V and 2 bases at J; junction bases unmatched: 11. The CDR3 runs 15 residues. The germline V gene has CDR1 SGHRS and CDR2 YFSETQ. The CDR3 protein is CASTVDRPGTYEQYF. CDR3 coding DNA: TGCGCCAGCACCGTGGACAGGCCAGGAACCTACGAGCAGTACTTC.

The chain uses TRBV9 and TRBJ2-3; 7 bases are a match to TRBD1. This CDR3 is 16 amino acids long. V lost 0 bases to trimming and J lost 2 bases; unmatched junction nucleotides: 6. Germline loops: CDR1 SGDLS, CDR2 YYNGEE. CDR3 DNA sequence: TGTGCCAGCAGCGTAGAGGGGGCTACCTACACAGATACGCAGTATTTT. The encoded protein is CASSVEGATYTDTQYF.

This clone showed up just once. The chain couples TRBV9 to TRBJ2-3; no clear D gene. Germline CDR1 reads SGDLS; CDR2 reads YYNGEE. V was clipped by 1 base and J by 0 bases, with 12 bases between them. This CDR3 has 16 amino acids. The CDR3 loop is CASSVTSEISTDTQYF. The CDR3 region has the DNA TGTGCCAGCAGCGTAACCAGCGAGATAAGCACAGATACGCAGTATTTT.

This sequence joins TRBV28 and TRBJ1-1; D remains ambiguous. The CDR3 consists of 13 residues. Trimming stripped 2 bases from V and 1 base from J, with 5 bases between. Per germline, CDR1 MDHEN and CDR2 SYDVKM. The DNA of the CDR3 is TGTGCCAGCAGTTTAGTCCGGAACACTGAAGCTTTCTTT. Its translation is CASSLVRNTEAFF.

The chain joins TRBV7-2 to TRBJ2-7, with TRBD2 matching 9 bases. The CDR3 sequence is 15 residues long. Trimming took 5 bases from V and 5 from J; bases not matched to a gene: 10. Germline V CDR1 and CDR2: SGHTA, FQGNSA. CDR3 nucleotides: TGTGCCAGCAGCGCTCGGGCTAGCGGGACCCACGAGCAGTACTTC. It encodes CASSARASGTHEQYF.

This sequence joins TRBV5-4 and TRBJ1-2; D gene ambiguous. The germline gives CDR1 SGHNT, CDR2 YYREEE (reference sequence). The CDR3 contains 13 residues. Between the trimmed V and J ends, which lost 0 bases and 4 bases, there was a span of 7 bases. The chain's CDR3 is CASSLEQTYGYTF. CDR3 nucleotide sequence: TGTGCCAGCAGCTTGGAACAGACCTATGGCTACACCTTC.

The chain couples TRBV21-1 to TRBJ2-1; the DNA was not used to check the table's D call, TRBD1. TRBV21-1 is a listed pseudogene. The CDR3 consists of 16 residues. The CDR3 nucleotides read TGTGCCAGCAGCAAAGCACAGACACCCAAGCACAATGAGCAGTTCTTC. This sequence encodes CASSKAQTPKHNEQFF.

This chain joins TRBV11-2 and TRBJ2-7, with D hard to call. Germline V gene sequence: CDR1 SGHAT, CDR2 FQNNGV. The CDR3 is 14 residues long. With 8 bases removed from V and 6 bases from J, the gap between germline ends came to 20 bases. The CDR3, as DNA: TGTGCCAGCTCTAGACAACATCCCGGATCCGAGCAGTACTTC. It encodes CASSRQHPGSEQYF.

CDR3 amino acids: CASSGQGTYNEQFF. The CDR3 DNA follows: TGTGCCAGCTCAGGGCAGGGCACCTACAATGAGCAGTTCTTC. The chain employs TRBV9 and TRBJ2-1; the D gene is possibly TRBD1 (5 bases). Deletions cut 7 bases from V and 2 bases from J, with 13 bases between. The CDR3 contains 14 residues. Germline CDR1 SGDLS, CDR2 YYNGEE.

With respect to this clone: Other DNA sequences in the sample encode the same CDR3. The chain combines TRBV27 with TRBJ2-6; TRBD1 might be the D (6 bases). Germline V gene lookup returns CDR1 MNHEY and CDR2 SMNVEV (reference sequence). V lost 4 bases and J lost 1, with 8 bases in between. The CDR3 has 15 amino acids. CDR3 amino acids: CASSSRGSGANVLTF. The CDR3 DNA reads TGTGCCAGCAGTTCCAGGGGTTCTGGGGCCAACGTCCTGACTTTC.

The sample holds a few counts of this clone. The J gene is TRBJ2-4, the V gene TRBV12-2; TRBD2 is the table's D call, not checked against the DNA. TRBV12-2 has pseudogene status. This CDR3 is built from 16 residues. CDR3 loop: CASRPPSGRTKNIQYF. The CDR3, as DNA: TGTGCAAGTCGCCCCCCTAGCGGGAGGACCAAAAACATTCAGTACTTC.

The chain has TRBV7-2 and TRBJ1-1, with no clear D. V was trimmed by 5 bases and J by 3 bases, leaving 13 bases between them. The CDR3 length is 14 residues. CDR1 SGHTA and CDR2 FQGNSA come from the germline V gene. The CDR3 region has the DNA TGTGCCAGCAGCCCCCCCGATCCATACACTGAAGCTTTCTTT. This codes for CASSPPDPYTEAFF.

The chain couples TRBV29-1 to TRBJ1-2; D possibly corresponds to TRBD1 (6 bases). Germline V gene lookup returns CDR1 SQVTM and CDR2 ANQGSEA. CDR3 length: 12 residues. Trimming pared 7 bases from V and 5 bases from J, leaving 14 bases between. This chain's CDR3 is CSAQGQGYGYTF. Here the CDR3 DNA reads TGCAGCGCCCAAGGGCAGGGGTATGGCTACACCTTC. Using reference TRBV29-1 and TRBJ1-2 for the parts outside the CDR3, the full variable domain is SAVISQKPSRDICQRGTSLTIQCQVDSQVTMMFWYRQQPGQSLTLIATANQGSEATYESGFVIDKFPISRPNLTFSTLTVSNMSPEDSSIYLCSAQGQGYGYTFGSGTRLTVV.

This clone has just a few counts. This sequence joins TRBV5-1 and TRBJ1-2, with D perhaps TRBD1 (6 bases). The germline V gene has CDR1 SGHRS and CDR2 YFSETQ. V gave up 2 bases and J gave up 4 bases, with 15 bases separating them. The CDR3 sequence is 15 residues long. The CDR3 protein is CASSFQQGLGYGYTF. Here the CDR3 DNA reads TGCGCCAGCAGCTTTCAGCAGGGGCTTGGCTATGGCTACACCTTC.

The rearrangement uses TRBV7-2 and TRBJ2-5; 10 positions match TRBD1. The junction had 6 bases not matched to a gene; V was cut back by 3 bases and J by 5 bases. CDR3 length: 15 amino acids. Germline V gene lookup returns CDR1 SGHTA and CDR2 FQGNSA. The CDR3 DNA reads TGTGCCAGCAGCTTCGCCGGGACAGGGGCCGAGACCCAGTACTTC. Protein product: CASSFAGTGAETQYF. The full variable domain, its missing parts supplied by reference TRBV7-2 and TRBJ2-5, is GAGVSQSPSNKVTEKGKDVELRCDPISGHTALYWYRQSLGQGLEFLIYFQGNSAPDKSGLPSDRFSAERTGGSVSTLTIQRTQQEDSAVYLCASSFAGTGAETQYFGPGTRLLVL.

The genes are TRBV7-9 and TRBJ2-7; TRBD1 aligns across 8 bases. V lost 1 base to trimming and J lost 7 bases; unmatched junction nucleotides: 6. Germline CDR1 SEHNR, CDR2 FQNEAQ (reference sequence). This CDR3 has 14 amino acids. In DNA, the CDR3 is TGTGCCAGCAGCTTAGGACAGGGGATTTTGGAGCAGTACTTC. It codes for CASSLGQGILEQYF.

The V and J genes are TRBV1 and TRBJ1-5; whether TRBD1, the table's D call, matches the DNA was not checked. TRBV1 is designated a pseudogene. The CDR3 spans 14 residues. This CDR3 reads CTSSHDRGGQPQHF. The CDR3 nucleotides are TGCACCAGCAGCCATGACAGGGGGGGGCAGCCCCAGCATTTT.

The J gene is TRBJ1-4, the V gene TRBV6-6; no clear D. Germline lookup yields CDR1 MNHNY and CDR2 SVGAGI (reference sequence). Trimming stripped 2 bases from V and 7 bases from J, with 5 bases between. This CDR3 is 12 amino acids long. The CDR3 nucleotides read TGTGCCAGCAGTTACGCCGGTGAAAAACTGTTTTTT. Protein: CASSYAGEKLFF.

This clone was seen at least ten times. In the same sample, other DNA sequences code for this CDR3. V and J are TRBV7-2 and TRBJ2-6; D is uncertain. Germline lookup yields CDR1 SGHTA and CDR2 FQGNSA. The CDR3 runs 15 residues. Between the trimmed V and J ends, which lost 1 base and 4 bases, there was a span of 8 bases. CDR3 protein: CASSLGRTGANVLTF. The CDR3 region has the DNA TGTGCCAGCAGCTTAGGTAGGACCGGGGCCAACGTCCTGACTTTC.

V is TRBV19 and J is TRBJ1-5; TRBD1 matches 7 bases. This CDR3 has 14 amino acids. Unmatched junction bases numbered 7, after V lost 10 bases and J lost 1 base. Germline CDR1 reads LNHDA; CDR2 reads SQIVND (reference sequence). The CDR3 sequence is CAIGTVASNQPQHF. The CDR3 nucleotides are TGTGCCATAGGGACAGTTGCGAGCAATCAGCCCCAGCATTTT.

Concerning this clone itself: A much more abundant neighbour one base away suggests this may be a read error. The CDR3 nucleotides read TGTGCCAGCAGCCCGAGCACCGGGGAGCTGTTTTTT. Encoded protein: CASSPSTGELFF. The chain couples TRBV7-2 to TRBJ2-2; D not certain. The germline V gene encodes CDR1 SGHTA and CDR2 FQGNSA. The CDR3 spans 12 residues. The germline V and J ends were trimmed by 5 bases and 4 bases, with 5 bases remaining between them.

The DNA for the CDR3 is TGCAGCGCCCTCCGGGCAGGGGGATCAGGAGAGACCCAGTACTTC. Its translation is CSALRAGGSGETQYF. The chain has TRBV29-1 and TRBJ2-5; 7 bases are a match to TRBD1. The CDR3 is 15 amino acids. J lost 4 bases, V lost 7 bases, and 15 bases had no gene match. Germline assignment: CDR1 SQVTM and CDR2 ANQGSEA.